One TCR beta chain is described in this entry. The entry originates in a study of blood T cell repertoires in COVID-19. As for the study in general: PBMCs, B-cell-depleted T cells, or T cells were the source of the cDNA or gDNA that made up the material.

This CDR3 spans 13 amino acids. The V end lost 7 bases, the J end lost 2 bases, and 8 bases lay between the germline ends. Per the original data handling: Scientists estimated how many nucleated cells there were by amplifying reference gene primers. TCRdb's copy holds only in-frame clones and misses some; the assay was immunoSEQ multiplex PCR. From that table come the V and J calls and clone size; the DNA was used to work out D and trimming. The sample lists under 300,000 clones, approximately 90% occurring once. Ages ranged from roughly 18 to 100 years, with residence in some 25 US areas. Sequencing was performed on PBMCs or T cells enriched from blood (not recorded which). V and J are TRBV23-1 and TRBJ2-2; weak D call: TRBD1 (5 bases). TRBV23-1 is sorted into the ORF group, with uncertain function. This receptor was obtained from a woman in her 40s with acute COVID-19. Here the CDR3 reads CASTDSNTGELFF. CDR3 nucleotide sequence: TGCGCCAGCACCGACAGCAACACCGGGGAGCTGTTTTTT.